The rows below give T cell receptor beta chains drawn from one sample of a study of T cell repertoires in cytomegalovirus infection. These receptors lack a known antigen. TCRdb passed the reads through MiXCR, listing each CDR3 protein once. The sample has around 300,000 distinct CDR3 sequences, roughly a fifth seen once. Material: cultured PBMCs, obtained from culture after CMV antigen stimulation. Every receptor here comes from a human donor in good health (CMV status not recorded). Some clones in this sample may be carry-over from other donors' samples. Each CDR3 is given with its conserved first and last residue. A D gene is named only where the DNA matches it firmly. Clone size is given for some rows only: seen once, a few or many times, or a class if the clone is expanded.

d_call: -
v_call: TRBV7-9
clone_size: -
j_call: TRBJ1-4
cdr3_aa: CASTIRRDEKLFF

d_call: -
v_call: TRBV7-9
clone_size: many
j_call: TRBJ2-1
cdr3_aa: CASSWQRGDNEQFF

d_call: -
v_call: TRBV7-2
clone_size: -
j_call: TRBJ2-7
cdr3_aa: CASSLAGPLVGEQYF

d_call: -
v_call: TRBV12-3/TRBV12-4
clone_size: -
j_call: TRBJ1-2
cdr3_aa: CASSLLLNYGYTF

d_call: -
v_call: TRBV15
clone_size: -
j_call: TRBJ2-1
cdr3_aa: CATSRRGVYNEQFF

d_call: TRBD1
v_call: TRBV6-1
clone_size: -
j_call: TRBJ2-2
cdr3_aa: CASSRTGGDTGELFF

d_call: -
v_call: TRBV11-2
clone_size: few
j_call: TRBJ2-7
cdr3_aa: CASSLQYQGWEQYF

d_call: TRBD2
v_call: TRBV12-3/TRBV12-4
clone_size: -
j_call: TRBJ2-7
cdr3_aa: CASRRGLAGAYEQYF

d_call: -
v_call: TRBV15
clone_size: few
j_call: TRBJ2-5
cdr3_aa: CATSRHRDPNLGTQYF

d_call: TRBD1
v_call: TRBV6-1
clone_size: -
j_call: TRBJ1-5
cdr3_aa: CASSYGRGRFNQPQHF

d_call: TRBD2
v_call: TRBV7-8
clone_size: -
j_call: TRBJ2-3
cdr3_aa: CASILAGNTDTQYF

d_call: -
v_call: TRBV7-3
clone_size: -
j_call: TRBJ2-1
cdr3_aa: CASSFQPTGYNEQFF

d_call: TRBD1
v_call: TRBV6-1
clone_size: many
j_call: TRBJ1-1
cdr3_aa: CASRGQGAGEAFF

d_call: -
v_call: TRBV15
clone_size: few
j_call: TRBJ2-2
cdr3_aa: CATSSPGGPAGELFF

d_call: -
v_call: TRBV2
clone_size: -
j_call: TRBJ1-2
cdr3_aa: CASSGTDLSGYTF

d_call: TRBD1
v_call: TRBV7-2
clone_size: many
j_call: TRBJ2-5
cdr3_aa: CASRTGVETQYF

d_call: TRBD2
v_call: TRBV12-5
clone_size: few
j_call: TRBJ2-1
cdr3_aa: CASGLVLGLAGYNEQFF

d_call: TRBD1
v_call: TRBV7-9
clone_size: many
j_call: TRBJ1-1
cdr3_aa: CASSMGQGSNTEAFF

d_call: -
v_call: TRBV7-6
clone_size: -
j_call: TRBJ2-3
cdr3_aa: CASSLISGDTQYF

d_call: -
v_call: TRBV12-3/TRBV12-4
clone_size: -
j_call: TRBJ1-5
cdr3_aa: CASSLVGQGRQPQHF

d_call: -
v_call: TRBV7-2
clone_size: many
j_call: TRBJ1-3
cdr3_aa: CASSYYSEDTIYF

d_call: TRBD2
v_call: TRBV27
clone_size: many
j_call: TRBJ2-3
cdr3_aa: CASATSGTQYF

d_call: -
v_call: TRBV7-2
clone_size: many
j_call: TRBJ2-1
cdr3_aa: CASSFLTGLLRNEQFF

d_call: -
v_call: TRBV5-6
clone_size: -
j_call: TRBJ2-2
cdr3_aa: CASSRVRGYTGELFF

d_call: -
v_call: TRBV19
clone_size: few
j_call: TRBJ1-5
cdr3_aa: CASSIYSHQPQHF

d_call: TRBD2
v_call: TRBV7-2
clone_size: many
j_call: TRBJ2-5
cdr3_aa: CASSLVASGRGQETQYF

d_call: -
v_call: TRBV18
clone_size: -
j_call: TRBJ1-1
cdr3_aa: CASSQGLGTEAFF

d_call: TRBD1
v_call: TRBV7-6
clone_size: -
j_call: TRBJ1-2
cdr3_aa: CASSLGQGLLF

d_call: TRBD2
v_call: TRBV7-2
clone_size: -
j_call: TRBJ2-2
cdr3_aa: CASSLVGTSGSYTGELFF

d_call: -
v_call: TRBV3-1
clone_size: few
j_call: TRBJ1-2
cdr3_aa: CASSQERGVGYTF

d_call: TRBD1
v_call: TRBV15
clone_size: -
j_call: TRBJ2-3
cdr3_aa: CATSSDQGARADTQYF

d_call: TRBD1
v_call: TRBV6-2/TRBV6-3
clone_size: many
j_call: TRBJ2-4
cdr3_aa: CASSDPGQGGNIQYF

d_call: TRBD1
v_call: TRBV7-9
clone_size: many
j_call: TRBJ1-4
cdr3_aa: CASSQTGNTNEKLFF

d_call: TRBD2
v_call: TRBV15
clone_size: few
j_call: TRBJ2-4
cdr3_aa: CATSREIAGGYAQYF

d_call: -
v_call: TRBV19
clone_size: -
j_call: TRBJ1-5
cdr3_aa: CASNKGGDLSNQPQHF

d_call: TRBD1
v_call: TRBV12-3/TRBV12-4
clone_size: many
j_call: TRBJ1-6
cdr3_aa: CASRGTGGSSPLHF

d_call: -
v_call: TRBV2
clone_size: few
j_call: TRBJ1-1
cdr3_aa: CASIEVVGGEAFF

d_call: -
v_call: TRBV5-1
clone_size: -
j_call: TRBJ2-2
cdr3_aa: CASSPRSSNTGELFF

d_call: TRBD2
v_call: TRBV7-2
clone_size: many
j_call: TRBJ2-2
cdr3_aa: CASSSTPASGSTGELFF

d_call: TRBD1
v_call: TRBV27
clone_size: -
j_call: TRBJ1-2
cdr3_aa: CASRNGQGAYGYTF

d_call: TRBD1
v_call: TRBV19
clone_size: few
j_call: TRBJ1-1
cdr3_aa: CASSPQRQGAATEAFF

d_call: -
v_call: TRBV6-2/TRBV6-3
clone_size: -
j_call: TRBJ1-5
cdr3_aa: CASSKQENQPQHF

d_call: -
v_call: TRBV10-3
clone_size: once
j_call: TRBJ2-7
cdr3_aa: CAIGPSLSSYEQYF

d_call: TRBD2
v_call: TRBV4-3
clone_size: -
j_call: TRBJ2-6
cdr3_aa: CASSQVASGRRHYGANVLTF

d_call: -
v_call: TRBV7-7
clone_size: many
j_call: TRBJ2-1
cdr3_aa: CASSLAQWREQFF

d_call: TRBD2
v_call: TRBV7-2
clone_size: many
j_call: TRBJ2-7
cdr3_aa: CASSRGSRASGYEQYF

d_call: -
v_call: TRBV7-9
clone_size: few
j_call: TRBJ2-7
cdr3_aa: CASSLSGNSYEQYF

d_call: TRBD2
v_call: TRBV20-1
clone_size: -
j_call: TRBJ2-1
cdr3_aa: CSASTGTSGYNEQFF

d_call: -
v_call: TRBV13
clone_size: few
j_call: TRBJ2-1
cdr3_aa: CASSYGELGSNEQFF

d_call: -
v_call: TRBV11-2
clone_size: many
j_call: TRBJ2-3
cdr3_aa: CASSAGEQYF

d_call: -
v_call: TRBV7-3
clone_size: many
j_call: TRBJ2-1
cdr3_aa: CASSLEMGGEQFF

d_call: TRBD2
v_call: TRBV7-2
clone_size: many
j_call: TRBJ2-5
cdr3_aa: CASSSRDTSGSTQYF